The present T cell receptor beta chain was sequenced within a study of blood T cell repertoires in COVID-19. For the study at large: Donors in the United States, Italy and Spain gave samples during acute or convalescent COVID-19.

Original analysis: Estimated nucleated cell counts came from reference gene primer amplification. TCRdb's copy holds only in-frame clones and misses some; the assay was immunoSEQ multiplex PCR. Clone size and V and J calls were adopted from that table, with D and trimming inferred from the DNA. This sample yields about 110,000 clones, of which approximately 80% are seen a single time; around 8% belongs to the top ten. V was clipped by 3 bases and J by 5 bases, with 11 bases between them. Germline V CDR1 and CDR2: SGHTA, FQGNSA. The CDR3 runs to 14 residues. The sequenced sample was peripheral blood. The TCR was taken from a woman aged 35 to 49 with acute or convalescent COVID-19. The V and J genes are TRBV7-2 and TRBJ1-3, with D perhaps matching TRBD1 (6 bases). CDR3 bases: TGTGCCAGCAGCTTCTCGGACAGCCGAAACACCATATATTTT. Amino acid sequence: CASSFSDSRNTIYF.